These T cell receptor beta chains were read from a single sample in a study of control samples from healthy donors and cancer patients. Profiling relied on immunoSEQ multiplex PCR, and the TCRdb table lists in-frame clones only, not all of them. The sample lists about 120,000 clones, 85% to 95% occurring once. Sequences were obtained from PBMCs. The receptors shown here come from a man older than 75 with head and neck cancer. CDR3s include the opening cysteine and the closing phenylalanine or tryptophan. The order of the fields is J gene, V gene, CDR3 protein.

>TRBJ2-3|TRBV19
CASSTSTSAIRTDTQYF
>TRBJ2-1|TRBV3-1/TRBV3-2
CASSQVTGVREQFF
>TRBJ2-2|TRBV20-1
CSASGSSGGLSGGELFF
>TRBJ2-7|TRBV5-1
CASRLEGNSDEQYF
>TRBJ2-7|TRBV10-1
CASSESGIAEQYF
>TRBJ1-2|TRBV5-1
CASSLDQAGQDGYTF
>TRBJ2-1|TRBV11-2
CASSSRGEGTSGQNEQFF
>TRBJ2-7|TRBV5-4
CASSTGSSYEQYF
>TRBJ1-6|TRBV7-8
CASSLALDRNSPLHF
>TRBJ2-7|TRBV25-1
CASRRTGGNEQYF
>TRBJ2-7|TRBV4-3
CASPVLSYEQYF
>TRBJ2-1|TRBV9
CASSVVYGSYNEQFF
>TRBJ2-5|TRBV11-2
CASSWSAGGFQETQYF
>TRBJ2-2|TRBV28
CASTKGTGSMKPNTGELFF
>TRBJ1-1|TRBV18
CASSPASGSGAFF
>TRBJ1-6|TRBV19
CASSIEGRSSPLHF
>TRBJ2-7|TRBV6-1
CASSDRPTGGTYEQYF
>TRBJ2-2|TRBV15
CATSRGQGAGELFF
>TRBJ1-3|TRBV7-2
CASSPPGGIRNTIYF
>TRBJ1-6|TRBV7-9
CASTILGWYSPLHF
>TRBJ2-7|TRBV5-8
CASSLGPGSAREQYF
>TRBJ1-5|TRBV15
CATSRDRGQPQHF
>TRBJ2-3|TRBV10-3
CAISDGGLPGDTQYF
>TRBJ2-3|TRBV18
CASSPTSSDTQYF
>TRBJ1-5|TRBV3-1/TRBV3-2
CASSQGQGSNQPQHF
>TRBJ2-5|TRBV6-4
CASSETQETQYF
>TRBJ1-5|TRBV12-5
CASGLSPSNQPQHF
>TRBJ2-3|TRBV5-1
CASSESGRGTDTQYF
>TRBJ2-3|TRBV5-1
CASSLGGYTDTQYF
>TRBJ2-1|TRBV5-1
CASSLGLVPYEQFF
>TRBJ2-2|TRBV15
CATSRRGLANTGELFF
>TRBJ2-2|TRBV5-4
CASSSPGGHGTGELFF
>TRBJ1-5|TRBV6-5
CASSQTGGNQPQHF
>TRBJ2-1|TRBV19
CASSIGSENNEQFF
>TRBJ2-4|TRBV4-1
CASSPWGAENIQYF
>TRBJ2-2|TRBV5-1
CASTGSGGTGELFF
>TRBJ2-7|TRBV6-2/TRBV6-3
CASSMWRAAYEQYF
>TRBJ2-1|TRBV6-5
CASSPGGFSYNEQFF
>TRBJ1-2|TRBV11-2
CASSLAWRDSNNYGYTF
>TRBJ2-1|TRBV9
CASSVDSSGSSYNEQFF
>TRBJ2-3|TRBV18
CASSPPDRGLGDTQYF
>TRBJ1-1|TRBV15
CATSRVGTGVSRNTEAFF
>TRBJ1-6|TRBV27
CASTQFSGRNPGGYNSPLHF
>TRBJ2-7|TRBV6-5
CASSFSLAGESYEQYF
>TRBJ2-2|TRBV27
CASSLSAGAATGELFF